The sequence of this TCR beta chain was determined in a study of CXCR4 blockade with PD-1 therapy in pancreatic cancer. Data came from immunoSEQ multiplex PCR; TCRdb stores just in-frame clones and leaves some out. The sample has roughly 2,600 clones; less than 60% are singletons. This clone has more than one count but fewer than ten. The length of the CDR3 is 15 residues. The germline V gene has CDR1 MNHGY and CDR2 SAAAGT. V lost 7 bases and J 0 bases, leaving 15 bases between the germline ends. This clonotype was sampled from a human donor with pancreatic ductal adenocarcinoma. Specimen: tumor tissue. V and J are TRBV6-8 and TRBJ1-2; D unresolved. CDR3 in amino acids: CASTNGRTSNYGYTF. CDR3 DNA sequence: TGTGCCAGCACCAACGGACGGACGTCTAACTATGGCTACACCTTC.